These 30 T cell receptor beta chains share one sample of origin, sequenced in a study of OX40 agonist ivuxolimab in advanced cancers. The data were produced by immunoSEQ multiplex PCR, yet TCRdb's version contains in-frame clones alone and is incomplete. Found here are 30,000 or so clones, 75% to 95% of them singletons; the top ten hold roughly 24%. Specimen: CD4+ or CD8+ T cells sorted from blood, collected in a trial of the OX40 agonist ivuxolimab. Every receptor here comes from an adult with an advanced solid tumor such as melanoma, head and neck, liver or kidney cancer.

This clone was recorded a few times. The chain has TRBV7-8 and TRBJ1-2, with TRBD1 matching over 7 bases. After removal of 1 base from V and 6 bases from J, the junction contained 8 bases not matched to a gene. Germline CDR1 and CDR2: SGHVS and FQNEAQ. The CDR3 extends over 15 amino acids. The CDR3, as DNA: TGTGCCAGCAGCTTAGGGGCAGGGGGTAGGCATGGCTACACCTTC. Translated: CASSLGAGGRHGYTF.

The chain employs TRBV29-1 and TRBJ2-1; D may be TRBD1 or TRBD2 (5 bases each). The CDR3 loop spans 14 amino acids. Germline lookup yields CDR1 SQVTM and CDR2 ANQGSEA. Trimming took 1 base from V and 4 from J, leaving 11 bases between them. The CDR3 nucleotides read TGCAGCGTTGAAGGGGACCGGAGGTACAATGAGCAGTTCTTC. This translates into CSVEGDRRYNEQFF.

The chain employs TRBV29-1 and TRBJ2-7; TRBD2 matches at 12 bases. From germline, CDR1 is SQVTM and CDR2 ANQGSEA. The length of the CDR3 is 14 residues. V lost 5 bases and J lost 5; bases outside the gene matches: 7. CDR3 DNA: TGCAGCGTTCGAACTAGCGGGAGGTACCACGAGCAGTACTTC. It yields the protein CSVRTSGRYHEQYF.

This chain joins TRBV6-6 and TRBJ2-7; TRBD2 matches 8 bases. Germline V lookup: CDR1 MNHNY, CDR2 SVGAGI (reference sequence). The CDR3 runs 15 residues. V shed 6 bases, J shed 0 bases, and the junction held 7 bases outside the gene matches. This CDR3 is CASRGTSETSYEQYF. In nucleotides, the CDR3 is TGTGCCAGCAGAGGGACTAGTGAGACCTCCTACGAGCAGTACTTC.

The J gene is TRBJ2-3, the V gene TRBV5-6; no firm D call. The CDR3 contains 12 residues. Trimming stripped 2 bases from V and 5 bases from J, with 6 bases between. CDR1 SGHDT and CDR2 YYEEEE come from the germline V gene. CDR3 amino acids: CASSFSRDTQYF. In DNA, the CDR3 is TGTGCCAGCAGCTTCAGTAGAGATACGCAGTATTTT. The full variable domain, in which reference TRBV5-6 and TRBJ2-3 provide the parts outside the CDR3, is DAGVTQSPTHLIKTRGQQVTLRCSPKSGHDTVSWYQQALGQGPQFIFQYYEEEERQRGNFPDRFSGHQFPNYSSELNVNALLLGDSALYLCASSFSRDTQYFGPGTRLTVL.

This rearrangement joins TRBV5-6 to TRBJ1-3; 8 nucleotides match TRBD1. The CDR3 runs to 14 residues. V lost 4 bases, J lost 8 bases, and 8 bases stayed unmatched. Germline V gives CDR1 SGHDT, CDR2 YYEEEE. The CDR3 region has the DNA TGTGCCAGCAGCGCGGACAGGGATGTGGACACCATATATTTT. Amino acids: CASSADRDVDTIYF.

The chain uses TRBV7-9 and TRBJ2-2, with a weak D call TRBD2 (6 bases). CDR3 length equals 15 residues. Looked up from germline, CDR1 is SEHNR and CDR2 is FQNEAQ (reference sequence). Trimming removed 1 base from V and 2 bases from J, with 8 bases in between. CDR3 in amino acids: CASSLVGGNTGELFF. CDR3 DNA sequence: TGTGCCAGCAGCTTAGTCGGGGGAAACACCGGGGAGCTGTTTTTT.

The chain recombines TRBV4-3 with TRBJ2-3; TRBD2 might be the D (5 bases). Germline lookup yields CDR1 LGHNA and CDR2 YSLEER. The ends were cut back, 2 bases at V and 0 bases at J, with 6 bases in the middle. The CDR3 has 14 residues. The CDR3 loop reads CASSQLASTDTQYF. In nucleotides, the CDR3 is TGCGCCAGCAGCCAACTAGCTAGCACAGATACGCAGTATTTT.

The CDR3 DNA is TGCGCCAGCAGACCTGCCCAAGCCAAAAACATTCAGTACTTC. This translates into CASRPAQAKNIQYF. The chain combines TRBV5-1 with TRBJ2-4; D gene unclear. Per germline, CDR1 SGHRS and CDR2 YFSETQ. The ends were cut back, 5 bases at V and 0 bases at J, with 9 bases in the middle. CDR3 length: 14 residues.

The chain recombines TRBV21-1 with TRBJ2-1; TRBD2, as called in the table, went unchecked against the DNA. TRBV21-1 is noted as a pseudogene. The CDR3 contains 17 residues. The chain's CDR3 is CASSKKAGSPQYNEQFF. For the CDR3, the DNA is TGTGCCAGCAGCAAAAAAGCGGGCAGCCCCCAATACAATGAGCAGTTCTTC.

The chain recombines TRBV4-1 with TRBJ2-3, with 7 positions matching TRBD1. The CDR3 sequence is 15 residues long. Looked up from germline, CDR1 is MGHRA and CDR2 is YSYEKL. The V segment lost 4 bases and the J segment 6 bases; nucleotides outside the gene matches: 10. The CDR3, as DNA: TGCGCCAGCAGCCCTTCAAAGGTCAGGGGGGATACGCAGTATTTT. This encodes CASSPSKVRGDTQYF.

The genes are TRBV29-1 and TRBJ1-1, with D tentatively TRBD1 (6 bases). CDR1 SQVTM and CDR2 ANQGSEA come from the germline V gene. V lost 4 bases and J 11 bases, leaving 17 bases between the germline ends. The CDR3 consists of 12 residues. The CDR3 DNA follows: TGCAGCGTTGCCCCGGGACAACCAGGCGCTTTCTTT. Encoded protein: CSVAPGQPGAFF.

The chain carries TRBV9 and TRBJ2-1; 9 bases agree with TRBD2. After removal of 1 base from V and 1 base from J, the junction contained 6 bases not matched to a gene. CDR1 SGDLS and CDR2 YYNGEE come from the germline V gene. CDR3 size: 17 residues. Here the CDR3 DNA reads TGTGCCAGCAGCGTAAGTAGCGGGAGTGGATCCTACAATGAGCAGTTCTTC. Translating it yields CASSVSSGSGSYNEQFF.

This chain links TRBV4-3 with TRBJ2-7; perhaps TRBD1 as D (5 bases). Trimming took 0 bases from V and 1 from J, leaving 10 bases between them. In germline, CDR1 is LGHNA, CDR2 YSLEER. There are 15 residues in the CDR3. The CDR3 spells CASSQDFRASYEQYF. The DNA for the CDR3 is TGCGCCAGCAGCCAAGATTTCAGGGCATCCTACGAGCAGTACTTC.

The rearrangement joins TRBV13 to TRBJ2-3; D gene ambiguous. The CDR3 has 14 amino acids. From germline, CDR1 is PRHDT and CDR2 FYEKMQ (reference sequence). Trimming took off 4 bases at V and 1 base at J, with 9 bases between the two ends. The CDR3: CASSSGRRTDTQYF. The CDR3, as DNA: TGTGCCAGCAGCTCGGGTCGGCGCACAGATACGCAGTATTTT.

The chain uses TRBV7-9 and TRBJ2-1, with D perhaps TRBD1 or TRBD2 (5 bases each). The germline V gene encodes CDR1 SEHNR and CDR2 FQNEAQ (reference sequence). The V and J ends lost 5 bases and 4 bases respectively, with 12 bases between them. The CDR3 covers 14 residues. CDR3 nucleotides: TGTGCCAGCAGCACCCCGGGACCATACAATGAGCAGTTCTTC. Its translation: CASSTPGPYNEQFF.

The V gene is TRBV19, the J gene TRBJ1-1, with TRBD1 matching 10 bases. The CDR3 has 14 amino acids. Germline values: CDR1 LNHDA, CDR2 SQIVND (reference sequence). J was trimmed by 1 base and V by 9 bases; bases with no gene match: 5. CDR3 loop: CASTGTGANTEAFF. The CDR3 DNA follows: TGTGCCAGCACCGGGACAGGGGCGAACACTGAAGCTTTCTTT.

The chain has TRBV12-5 and TRBJ2-7; D unresolved. V lost 1 base, J lost 3 bases, and 10 bases lay in between. Germline CDR1 and CDR2: LGHNT and FRNRAP. This CDR3 is built from 14 residues. The CDR3 region is CASGLDSMCYEQYF. DNA for the CDR3: TGTGCTAGTGGTTTGGACAGCATGTGCTACGAGCAGTACTTC.

The chain couples TRBV6-5 to TRBJ2-7; perhaps TRBD2 as D (6 bases). Germline V gives CDR1 MNHEY, CDR2 SVGAGI. V was clipped by 6 bases and J by 6 bases, with 12 bases between them. CDR3 length equals 12 residues. The CDR3 sequence is CASSRGTLEQYF. The CDR3 DNA sequence: TGTGCCAGCAGCCGCGGGACCCTCGAGCAGTACTTC.

The rearrangement links TRBV6-5 to TRBJ2-3, with TRBD2 identical over 9 bases. The CDR3 is 15 amino acids. Trimming took 5 bases from V and 5 from J; bases not matched to a gene: 8. Germline V gene sequence: CDR1 MNHEY, CDR2 SVGAGI. The CDR3 DNA sequence: TGTGCCAGCAGTCACGGCGGGAGGGCTGGAGATACGCAGTATTTT. Translation: CASSHGGRAGDTQYF.

This sequence joins TRBV28 and TRBJ1-5, with D maybe TRBD1 (5 bases). This CDR3 comprises 14 residues. V lost 2 bases to trimming and J lost 5 bases, with 10 bases between them. Germline V gene lookup returns CDR1 MDHEN and CDR2 SYDVKM. The CDR3: CASSLVGTYQPQHF. CDR3 DNA sequence: TGTGCCAGCAGTTTAGTCGGGACTTATCAGCCCCAGCATTTT.

The rearrangement links TRBV27 to TRBJ2-1; D may be TRBD2 (7 bases). Germline assignment: CDR1 MNHEY and CDR2 SMNVEV (reference sequence). V lost 2 bases, J lost 1 base, and 12 bases lay in between. CDR3 size: 16 residues. The CDR3 sequence: CASSLRGGSSYNEQFF. CDR3 DNA sequence: TGTGCCAGCAGTTTAAGGGGGGGCAGTTCCTACAATGAGCAGTTCTTC.

This chain connects TRBV7-8 to TRBJ2-7, with a possible D match to TRBD1 (5 bases). Germline V gene sequence: CDR1 SGHVS, CDR2 FQNEAQ. Trimming removed 3 bases from V and 4 bases from J, with 19 bases in between. This CDR3 region has 16 residues. The CDR3 spells CASSFRMAQGIYEQYF. CDR3 in DNA: TGTGCCAGCAGCTTTCGAATGGCCCAGGGCATATACGAGCAGTACTTC.

The rearrangement uses TRBV10-1 and TRBJ2-3, with 10 bases identical to TRBD2. Germline CDR1 reads WNHNN; CDR2 reads SYGVQD (reference sequence). This CDR3 is 16 amino acids long. V shed 3 bases and J 1 base; nucleotides not matched to a gene: 4. DNA for the CDR3: TGCGCCAGCAGTGACCCCGGGACTAGCGGCACAGATACGCAGTATTTT. This codes for CASSDPGTSGTDTQYF.

The chain recombines TRBV7-9 with TRBJ2-5, with D uncertain. Germline V gene lookup returns CDR1 SEHNR and CDR2 FQNEAQ (reference sequence). V was pared by 0 bases and J by 3 bases, with 8 bases between. CDR3 length equals 14 residues. CDR3 region: CASSLAADEETQYF. CDR3 in DNA: TGTGCCAGCAGCTTAGCGGCAGACGAAGAGACCCAGTACTTC.

The chain is built from TRBV10-2 and TRBJ2-7; 9 bases are a match to TRBD1. The germline CDR1 and CDR2 sequences are WSHSY and SAAADI. V shed 0 bases and J 3 bases; nucleotides not matched to a gene: 3. The CDR3 consists of 15 residues. The CDR3 region is CASSESGTGYYEQYF. In DNA, the CDR3 is TGCGCCAGCAGTGAGTCCGGGACAGGGTACTACGAGCAGTACTTC.

The rearrangement uses TRBV6-6 and TRBJ1-1; unclear D gene. The CDR3 length is 13 residues. V dropped 0 bases and J dropped 0 bases, with 2 bases sitting between them. The germline gives CDR1 MNHNY, CDR2 SVGAGI (reference sequence). CDR3 protein: CASSYSMNTEAFF. CDR3 sequence (DNA): TGTGCCAGCAGTTACTCTATGAACACTGAAGCTTTCTTT.

With regard to this clone: The same CDR3 can be traced to other DNA sequences in this sample. The chain uses TRBV5-1 and TRBJ2-1, with TRBD2 as a possible D gene (5 bases). This CDR3 is 15 amino acids long. V lost 0 bases and J 0 bases, leaving 7 bases between the germline ends. Germline loops: CDR1 SGHRS, CDR2 YFSETQ. This CDR3 is CASSLVGSSYNEQFF. In DNA form, the CDR3 reads TGCGCCAGCAGCTTGGTTGGGAGCTCCTACAATGAGCAGTTCTTC.

The chain recombines TRBV4-1 with TRBJ2-3; 11 nucleotides match TRBD2. CDR3 size: 14 residues. Germline V gene lookup returns CDR1 MGHRA and CDR2 YSYEKL. V was pared by 6 bases and J by 4 bases, with 3 bases of the junction left unmatched. The CDR3 nucleotides read TGCGCCAGCAGTCGACTAGCGGGGCCAGATACGCAGTATTTT. Its translation is CASSRLAGPDTQYF.

The rearrangement links TRBV7-6 to TRBJ2-5; 12 nucleotides match TRBD2. The CDR3 sequence is 15 residues long. Germline lookup yields CDR1 SGHVS and CDR2 FNYEAQ. With V trimmed by 6 bases and J by 4 bases, 6 bases remained unmatched. CDR3 amino acids: CASRTSGSSVETQYF. CDR3 DNA: TGTGCCAGCAGGACTAGCGGGAGTTCAGTAGAGACCCAGTACTTC.